This T cell receptor (beta chain) was observed in a study of T-cell reconstitution after alpha-beta-depleted transplantation in children listed by TCRdb under 2016. Notes on the research overall: The study quantitatively tracked T-cell immune reconstitution after TCRalphabeta/CD19-depleted allogeneic hematopoietic cell transplantation in children using TCR repertoire profiling. The research as a whole found: About two months after transplant, the apparently early recovery of alphabetaT-cell counts reportedly depended on just several hundred clones that had expanded rapidly and came from non-depleted graft cells. The frequencies of hyperexpanded clones fell over the following months, and after one year, T-cell counts and TCRbeta diversity were mostly attributed to newly produced T cells. In some patients, high TCRbeta diversity at day 60 was attributed to recipient T cells and intrathymic progenitors that had survived conditioning.

The germline V and J ends show losses of 1 base and 15 bases respectively, and no gene match explains 11 bases of the junction. The germline V gene yields SQVTM for CDR1 and ANQGSEA for CDR2. From the cysteine through the phenylalanine, the CDR3 covers 13 amino acids. Only the CDR3 part of the read is kept: 39 bases, read in frame from the first base. This specimen's treatment or condition label, interpreted: allogeneic hematopoietic cell transplantation with graft depleted of TCRalphabeta T cells and CD19 B cells. The transplant recipients were children given TCRalphabeta/CD19-depleted allogeneic hematopoietic cell grafts. This clonotype has a count of ten or more. Its antigen remains undetermined. No per-base quality is available; no much larger clone lies one base away. The protocol used for the library was PCR. TCRdb shows the sequencer as Illumina HiSeq 2500. Molecular barcoding was employed in the preparation of TCR libraries, with unique molecular identifiers being used to normalize TCRbeta repertoire quantification. TCRdb cleaned the public reads at Q25 with fastp, built clones with MiXCR and kept in-frame beta chains. Entries are consolidated by CDR3 protein sequence, retaining the most common genes and DNA. The sample includes 450,000 to 550,000 distinct CDR3 sequences, with roughly 10% observed a single time. Of the sample, 14% is held by the ten largest clones.

The receptor was derived from a female patient between 2 and 15 years old who had a stem cell transplant for aplastic anemia, so the T cells may come from the graft donor. The material was PBMCs, mostly from graft donor cells, obtained 180 days after TCRalphabeta/CD19-depleted stem cell transplant. This chain joins TRBV29-1 to TRBJ2-1; a stretch of 8 junction bases matches TRBD2. This receptor has the CDR3 CSVEGGGGRFRFF. The nucleotide sequence reads as follows: TGCAGCGTTGAAGGCGGGGGCGGGAGGTTTCGGTTCTTC.